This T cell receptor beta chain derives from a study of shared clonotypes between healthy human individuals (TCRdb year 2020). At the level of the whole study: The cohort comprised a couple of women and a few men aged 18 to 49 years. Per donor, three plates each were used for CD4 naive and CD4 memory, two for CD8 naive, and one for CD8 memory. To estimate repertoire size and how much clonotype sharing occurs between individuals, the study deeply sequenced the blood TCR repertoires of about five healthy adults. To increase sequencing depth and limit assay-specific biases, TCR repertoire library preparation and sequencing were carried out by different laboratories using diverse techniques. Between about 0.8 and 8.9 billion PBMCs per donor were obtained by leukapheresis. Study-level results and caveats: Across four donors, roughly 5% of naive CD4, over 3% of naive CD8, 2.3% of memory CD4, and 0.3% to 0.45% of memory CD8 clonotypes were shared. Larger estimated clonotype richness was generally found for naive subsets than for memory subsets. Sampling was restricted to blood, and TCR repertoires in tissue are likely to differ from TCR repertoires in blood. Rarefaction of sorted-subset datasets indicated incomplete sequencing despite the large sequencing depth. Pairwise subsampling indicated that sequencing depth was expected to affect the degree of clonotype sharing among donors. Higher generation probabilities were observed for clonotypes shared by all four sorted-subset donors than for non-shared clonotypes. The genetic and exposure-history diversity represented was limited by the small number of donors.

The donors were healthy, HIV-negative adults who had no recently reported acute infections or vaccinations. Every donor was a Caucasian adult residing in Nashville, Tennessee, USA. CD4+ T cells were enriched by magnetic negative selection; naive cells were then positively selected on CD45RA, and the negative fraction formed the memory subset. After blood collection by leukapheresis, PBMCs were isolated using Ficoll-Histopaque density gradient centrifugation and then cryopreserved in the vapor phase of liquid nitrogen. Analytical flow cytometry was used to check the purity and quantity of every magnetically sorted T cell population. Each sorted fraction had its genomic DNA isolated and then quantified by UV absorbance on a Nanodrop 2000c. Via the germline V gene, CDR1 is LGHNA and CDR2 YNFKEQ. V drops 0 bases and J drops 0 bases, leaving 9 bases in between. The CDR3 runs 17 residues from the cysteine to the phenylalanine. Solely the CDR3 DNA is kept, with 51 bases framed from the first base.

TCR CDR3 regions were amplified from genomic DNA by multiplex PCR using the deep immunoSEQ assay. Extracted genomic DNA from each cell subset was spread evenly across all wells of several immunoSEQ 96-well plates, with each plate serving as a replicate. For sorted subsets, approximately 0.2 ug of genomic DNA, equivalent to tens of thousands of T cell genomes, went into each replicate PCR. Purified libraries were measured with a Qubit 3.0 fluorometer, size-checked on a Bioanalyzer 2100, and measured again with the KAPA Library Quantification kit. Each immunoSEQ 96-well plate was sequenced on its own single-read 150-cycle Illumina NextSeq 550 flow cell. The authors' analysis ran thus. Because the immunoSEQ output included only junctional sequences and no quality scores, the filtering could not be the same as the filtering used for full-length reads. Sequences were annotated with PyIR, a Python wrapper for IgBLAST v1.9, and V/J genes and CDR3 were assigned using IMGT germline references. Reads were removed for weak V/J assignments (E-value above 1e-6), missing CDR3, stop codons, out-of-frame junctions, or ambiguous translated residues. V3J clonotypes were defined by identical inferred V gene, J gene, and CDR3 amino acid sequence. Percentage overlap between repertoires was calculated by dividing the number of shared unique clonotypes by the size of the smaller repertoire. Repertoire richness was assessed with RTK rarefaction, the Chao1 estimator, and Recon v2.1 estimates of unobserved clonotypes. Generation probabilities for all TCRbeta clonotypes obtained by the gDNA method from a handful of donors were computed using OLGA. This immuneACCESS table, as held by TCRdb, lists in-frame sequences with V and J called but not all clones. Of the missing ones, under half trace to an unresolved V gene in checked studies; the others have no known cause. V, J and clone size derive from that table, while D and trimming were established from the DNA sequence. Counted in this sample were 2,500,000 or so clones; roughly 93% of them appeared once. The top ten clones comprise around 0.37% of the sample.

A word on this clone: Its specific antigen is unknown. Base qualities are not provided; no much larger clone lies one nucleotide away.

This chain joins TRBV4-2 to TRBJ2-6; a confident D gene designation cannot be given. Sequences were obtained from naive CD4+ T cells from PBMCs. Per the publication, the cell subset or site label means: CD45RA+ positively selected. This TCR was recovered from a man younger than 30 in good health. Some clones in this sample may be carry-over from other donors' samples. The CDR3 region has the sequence CASSQDHWGSGANVLTF. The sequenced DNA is TGTGCCAGCAGCCAAGATCATTGGGGCTCTGGGGCCAACGTCCTGACTTTC.